This passage covers 32 T cell receptor beta chains from one sample sequenced in a study of human T cells and chemical hapten exposure. TCRdb recomputed calls from the RACE reads with MiXCR, one row per CDR3 protein. The data contain about 69,000 distinct CDR3 sequences, approximately 10% of them singletons. Time point meaning: patch test 2, 6 weeks after DPC sensitization. The treatment is: therapeutic diphenylcyclopropenone sensitization with weekly scalp DPC. The material sequenced was whole blood, taken in connection with sensitization to the hapten diphenylcyclopropenone (DPC). The receptors shown here come from a woman aged 45-65 years with alopecia areata. Some clones in this sample may be carry-over from other donors' samples.

The sample holds a few counts of this clonotype. The rearrangement uses TRBV7-6 and TRBJ2-2; 7 bases fit TRBD2. Trimming removed 1 base from V and 5 bases from J; junction bases left unmatched: 4. Germline CDR1 is SGHVS and CDR2 is FNYEAQ. The CDR3 has 15 amino acids. The CDR3 bases are TGTGCCAGCAGCTTAGAAGATAGCGGGACCGGGGAGCTGTTTTTT. It yields the protein CASSLEDSGTGELFF. The full variable domain, with the rest looked up from reference TRBV7-6 and TRBJ2-2, is GAGVSQSPRYKVTKRGQDVALRCDPISGHVSLYWYRQALGQGPEFLTYFNYEAQQDKSGLPNDRFSAERPEGSISTLTIQRTEQRDSAMYRCASSLEDSGTGELFFGEGSRLTVL.

In this sample, this clonotype turned up many times. The chain links TRBV5-4 to TRBJ1-6; maybe TRBD1 (5 bases). Trimming took 0 bases from V and 7 from J, leaving 14 bases between them. The CDR3 consists of 16 residues. Germline CDR1 and CDR2: SGHNT and YYREEE (reference sequence). The CDR3 DNA follows: TGTGCCAGCAGCTTGGAGGGGACTCTAGCCAATTCACCCCTCCACTTT. This gives the protein CASSLEGTLANSPLHF. Using reference TRBV5-4 and TRBJ1-6 for the parts outside the CDR3, the full variable domain is ETGVTQSPTHLIKTRGQQVTLRCSSQSGHNTVSWYQQALGQGPQFIFQYYREEENGRGNFPPRFSGLQFPNYSSELNVNALELDDSALYLCASSLEGTLANSPLHFGNGTRLTVT.

In this sample, this clonotype turned up many times. V and J are TRBV6-4 and TRBJ2-1, with 9 bases matching TRBD2. The CDR3 sequence is 15 residues long. The junction had 8 bases not matched to a gene; V was cut back by 6 bases and J by 5 bases. Germline CDR1 and CDR2: MRHNA and SNTAGT. CDR3 region: CASRVAGEGNNEQFF. DNA of the CDR3: TGTGCCAGCAGAGTAGCGGGAGAAGGCAACAATGAGCAGTTCTTC.

The genes are TRBV18 and TRBJ2-1; the D gene is possibly TRBD2 (5 bases). The length of the CDR3 is 14 residues. The germline V gene has CDR1 KGHSH and CDR2 LQKENI. The V end lost 5 bases, the J end lost 2 bases, and 10 bases lay between the germline ends. CDR3 sequence (DNA): TGTGCCAGCTCAAGGGAGAAGCCCTACAATGAGCAGTTCTTC. Translation: CASSREKPYNEQFF.

This clonotype was found many times. This chain links TRBV6-5 with TRBJ2-7; TRBD1 matches at 8 bases. Looked up from germline, CDR1 is MNHEY and CDR2 is SVGAGI. The CDR3 length is 13 residues. V lost 10 bases, J lost 5 bases, and 10 bases stayed unmatched. CDR3 bases: TGTGCCACTGGCAGGGGGCGCATCGACGAGCAGTACTTC. Translation gives CATGRGRIDEQYF.

V is TRBV7-6 and J is TRBJ2-7; D is unresolved. The V gene lost 4 bases and the J gene lost 2 bases, with 12 bases spanning the gap. Per the germline V gene, CDR1 is SGHVS and CDR2 is FNYEAQ. CDR3 length: 14 amino acids. The CDR3 protein is CASSYRQGTYEQYF. In nucleotides, the CDR3 is TGTGCCAGCAGCTACAGACAAGGAACCTACGAGCAGTACTTC.

The genes are TRBV2 and TRBJ2-7; D unclear. Deletions cut 6 bases from V and 6 bases from J, with 12 bases between. CDR1 is SNHLY and CDR2 is FYNNEI in the germline V gene. The CDR3 covers 12 residues. The CDR3 sequence: CASSADVSEQYF. Written as DNA, the CDR3 is TGTGCCAGCAGCGCTGACGTTAGCGAGCAGTACTTC.

This clonotype was observed a few times. The rearrangement uses TRBV5-1 and TRBJ2-2; D is uncertain. V was trimmed by 0 bases and J by 7 bases, leaving 4 bases between them. The germline V gene has CDR1 SGHRS and CDR2 YFSETQ. The CDR3 has 12 amino acids. CDR3 amino acids: CASSLAGGELFF. CDR3 nucleotides: TGCGCCAGCAGCTTGGCAGGCGGGGAGCTGTTTTTT.

This clonotype was picked up a small number of times. This rearrangement joins TRBV30 to TRBJ2-5; 7 bases fit TRBD2. The CDR3 has 16 amino acids. The V and J ends lost 3 bases and 5 bases, in that order; junction bases with no gene match: 15. Germline V gives CDR1 GTSNPN, CDR2 SVGIG (reference sequence). The CDR3 DNA reads TGTGCCTGGAGCCCGGGACTACCGAACGAGGGGGAGACCCAGTACTTC. It codes for CAWSPGLPNEGETQYF. Drawing the rest from reference TRBV30 and TRBJ2-5, the complete variable domain is SQTIHQWPATLVQPVGSPLSLECTVEGTSNPNLYWYRQAAGRGLQLLFYSVGIGQISSEVPQNLSASRPQDRQFILSSKKLLLSDSGFYLCAWSPGLPNEGETQYFGPGTRLLVL.

As regards this clonotype: One base away lies a much larger clone, so this may be a sequencing read error. The rearrangement joins TRBV12-3 or TRBV12-4 to TRBJ2-1; tentatively, D is TRBD2 (5 bases). V gave up 3 bases and J gave up 9 bases, with 18 bases separating them. The CDR3 runs 15 residues. The CDR3 sequence is CASSFTVEGVAEQFF. As DNA, the CDR3 is TGTGCCAGCAGTTTTACAGTAGAGGGAGTAGCTGAGCAGTTCTTC.

This clonotype was observed at least ten times. The chain is built from TRBV12-5 and TRBJ2-7; no clear D. Between the trimmed V and J ends, which lost 3 bases and 4 bases, there was a span of 7 bases. CDR3 length: 12 amino acids. From germline, CDR1 is LGHNT and CDR2 FRNRAP. In DNA form, the CDR3 reads TGTGCTAGTGGTTTTCTAGGGTACGAGCAGTACTTC. Protein product: CASGFLGYEQYF.

This clonotype was observed a handful of times. The chain recombines TRBV9 with TRBJ2-1, with no clear D. The CDR3 is 15 residues long. Trimming removed 0 bases from V and 0 bases from J, with 7 bases in between. Germline lookup yields CDR1 SGDLS and CDR2 YYNGEE. The CDR3 protein is CASSVGSGSYNEQFF. The CDR3 DNA sequence: TGTGCCAGCAGCGTAGGGTCAGGCTCCTACAATGAGCAGTTCTTC.

V usage is TRBV27 and J usage is TRBJ2-7; TRBD2 might be the D (6 bases). Germline V gives CDR1 MNHEY, CDR2 SMNVEV (reference sequence). This CDR3 comprises 13 residues. The germline V and J ends were trimmed by 9 bases and 3 bases, with 15 bases remaining between them. The CDR3, as DNA: TGTGCCAGTGCATCGGGACTCCTCTACGAGCAGTACTTC. It yields the protein CASASGLLYEQYF.

This sequence joins TRBV9 and TRBJ2-6; D is undetermined. Germline V lookup: CDR1 SGDLS, CDR2 YYNGEE. The CDR3 spans 14 residues. The V end lost 3 bases, the J end lost 2 bases, and 6 bases lay between the germline ends. The CDR3 nucleotides are TGTGCCAGCAGCGCCTCCCCTGGGGCCAACGTCCTGACTTTC. Protein: CASSASPGANVLTF.

In its sample, this clonotype was seen a few times. The rearrangement joins TRBV27 to TRBJ2-1, with TRBD2 matching over 12 bases. The CDR3 spans 14 residues. The trim removed 8 bases at V and 12 bases at J, leaving 11 bases unmatched. From germline, CDR1 is MNHEY and CDR2 SMNVEV (reference sequence). The DNA for the CDR3 is TGTGCCAGCTCCGGGACTAGCGGGCTCAGAGGGCAGTTCTTC. It codes for CASSGTSGLRGQFF.

The rearrangement links TRBV29-1 to TRBJ2-3, with D unclear. The CDR3 runs 14 residues. V lost 7 bases to trimming and J lost 2 bases, with 16 bases between them. Germline V CDR1 and CDR2: SQVTM, ANQGSEA. CDR3 sequence: CSAKVVRYTDTQYF. CDR3 DNA: TGCAGCGCCAAAGTTGTGCGGTACACAGATACGCAGTATTTT.

The rearrangement links TRBV29-1 to TRBJ1-1; D not resolved. CDR3 length equals 10 residues. With 4 bases removed from V and 3 bases from J, the gap between germline ends came to 3 bases. Germline V gene data show CDR1 as SQVTM and CDR2 as ANQGSEA. CDR3 sequence reads: CSVGDTEAFF. In DNA form, the CDR3 reads TGCAGCGTTGGGGACACTGAAGCTTTCTTT.

There are a few counts of this clonotype. The chain employs TRBV2 and TRBJ2-3, with 8 positions matching TRBD2. The CDR3 is 14 residues long. V lost 3 bases, J lost 3 bases, and 2 bases stayed unmatched. Looked up from germline, CDR1 is SNHLY and CDR2 is FYNNEI. The CDR3 coding sequence is TGTGCCAGCAGTGAGACTAGCGCAACAGATACGCAGTATTTT. Its translation: CASSETSATDTQYF.

This clonotype was seen ten or more times. The chain is built from TRBV2 and TRBJ2-7; 10 nucleotides line up with TRBD2. The CDR3 consists of 15 residues. Germline V gives CDR1 SNHLY, CDR2 FYNNEI. Unmatched junction bases numbered 8, after V lost 5 bases and J lost 4 bases. The CDR3 DNA follows: TGTGCCAGCAGTCTAGGGACTAGCGAGACATACGAGCAGTACTTC. The encoded protein is CASSLGTSETYEQYF.

This clonotype was seen many times. J is TRBJ2-7 and V is TRBV11-2; maybe TRBD1 (6 bases). Trimming removed 1 base at V and 0 bases at J, with 10 bases between. In germline, CDR1 is SGHAT, CDR2 FQNNGV. CDR3 length: 15 residues. The CDR3 protein is CASSLGTAISYEQYF. The CDR3, as DNA: TGTGCCAGCAGCTTAGGGACAGCAATCTCCTACGAGCAGTACTTC.

A few counts support this clonotype. CDR3 in DNA: TGCAGCGTTGTTGAGCAAGAGACCCAGTACTTC. Translated: CSVVEQETQYF. The rearrangement uses TRBV29-1 and TRBJ2-5, with unresolved D. Germline V CDR1 and CDR2: SQVTM, ANQGSEA. CDR3 length: 11 residues. The V end was cut by 4 bases, the J end by 2 bases, with 5 bases between.

This clonotype was counted a few times. The chain combines TRBV20-1 with TRBJ2-3; 11 nucleotides match TRBD2. The CDR3 covers 15 residues. V gave up 3 bases and J gave up 5 bases; unmatched junction bases: 7. Germline V gene data show CDR1 as DFQATT and CDR2 as SNEGSKA (reference sequence). The CDR3 bases are TGCAGTGCTAGTAAGACTAGCGGGGTGCAAGATACGCAGTATTTT. Amino acid sequence: CSASKTSGVQDTQYF.

This clonotype was picked up many times. The V and J genes are TRBV28 and TRBJ1-2; 7 bases line up with TRBD1. The J segment lost 8 bases and the V segment lost 7 bases, leaving 10 bases of the junction unmatched. Germline CDR1 reads MDHEN; CDR2 reads SYDVKM. This CDR3 has 13 residues. CDR3 nucleotides: TGTGCCAGCACCGACAGGGAGTTGAAAGGCTACACCTTC. Translated, it gives CASTDRELKGYTF.

There are many counts of this clonotype. This chain joins TRBV7-6 and TRBJ1-1; the D is unclear. The CDR3 totals 15 residues. The germline V gene encodes CDR1 SGHVS and CDR2 FNYEAQ. Trimming took off 6 bases at V and 0 bases at J, with 14 bases between the two ends. CDR3 protein: CASRLTLEMNTEAFF. The CDR3 DNA follows: TGTGCCAGCAGATTAACGCTTGAGATGAACACTGAAGCTTTCTTT.

This clonotype occurred a few times. J is TRBJ1-2 and V is TRBV9; D uncertain. The CDR3 covers 12 residues. Germline loops: CDR1 SGDLS, CDR2 YYNGEE. Trimming shortened V by 4 bases and J by 8 bases, and 12 bases separated the two germline ends. CDR3: CASSNRVDGYTF. Written as DNA, the CDR3 is TGTGCCAGCAGCAACAGAGTGGACGGCTACACCTTC.

There are many counts of this clonotype. V usage is TRBV29-1 and J usage is TRBJ2-3; D is unclear. Trimming removed 7 bases at V and 1 base at J, with 9 bases between. Germline V CDR1 and CDR2: SQVTM, ANQGSEA. The CDR3 covers 12 residues. The CDR3 loop reads CSARIRTDTQYF. CDR3 nucleotides: TGCAGCGCACGGATACGCACAGATACGCAGTATTTT.

This clonotype was recorded at least ten times. The chain is built from TRBV2 and TRBJ2-7, with 14 bases lining up with TRBD2. This CDR3 is 15 amino acids long. The V and J ends lost 4 bases and 3 bases, in that order; junction bases with no gene match: 2. Germline V CDR1 and CDR2: SNHLY, FYNNEI. Here the CDR3 reads CASSGGLAGVYEQYF. CDR3 nucleotide sequence: TGTGCCAGCAGTGGGGGACTAGCGGGAGTCTACGAGCAGTACTTC. Full variable domain (missing parts from reference TRBV2 and TRBJ2-7): EPEVTQTPSHQVTQMGQEVILRCVPISNHLYFYWYRQILGQKVEFLVSFYNNEISEKSEIFDDQFSVERPDGSNFTLKIRSTKLEDSAMYFCASSGGLAGVYEQYFGPGTRLTVT.

This clonotype appeared many times. V gene TRBV11-2 combines with J gene TRBJ2-1; D is unclear. Germline assignment: CDR1 SGHAT and CDR2 FQNNGV. The germline V and J ends were trimmed by 7 bases and 7 bases, with 17 bases remaining between them. This CDR3 is 14 amino acids long. CDR3 DNA sequence: TGTGCCAGCACCTCGGACGTCCTGCGGAATGAGCAGTTCTTC. Amino acid sequence: CASTSDVLRNEQFF.

This clonotype occurred a few times. V gene TRBV20-1 combines with J gene TRBJ1-1; D may be TRBD1 (6 bases). Germline CDR1 reads DFQATT; CDR2 reads SNEGSKA (reference sequence). The CDR3 has 12 amino acids. The CDR3 bases are TGCAGAGGCGAGGGGGGCGACACTGAAGCTTTCTTT. Protein: CRGEGGDTEAFF.

V and J are TRBV4-1 and TRBJ1-2; no clear D. The CDR3 runs to 15 residues. The V end was cut by 1 base, the J end by 3 bases, with 12 bases between. Germline V lookup: CDR1 MGHRA, CDR2 YSYEKL. Here the CDR3 DNA reads TGCGCCAGCAGCCAAGGATTCCGGGCCGACTATGGCTACACCTTC. Protein product: CASSQGFRADYGYTF.

The chain carries TRBV10-3 and TRBJ2-3; 7 bases fit TRBD1. This CDR3 comprises 16 residues. V trimming: 6 bases; J trimming: 0 bases; junction bases outside the gene matches: 9. CDR1 and CDR2 (germline): ENHRY, SYGVKD. The CDR3 bases are TGTGCCATCAGCCCTCTCAGGGGGAGTAGCACAGATACGCAGTATTTT. Translating it yields CAISPLRGSSTDTQYF.

The rearrangement links TRBV20-1 to TRBJ1-1, with D possibly matching TRBD1 (6 bases). Germline CDR1 reads DFQATT; CDR2 reads SNEGSKA (reference sequence). The CDR3 contains 13 residues. The V gene lost 3 bases and the J gene lost 5 bases, with 13 bases spanning the gap. CDR3 residues: CSASPPTGTEAFF. The CDR3 nucleotides read TGCAGTGCTAGCCCCCCCACAGGGACTGAAGCTTTCTTT.